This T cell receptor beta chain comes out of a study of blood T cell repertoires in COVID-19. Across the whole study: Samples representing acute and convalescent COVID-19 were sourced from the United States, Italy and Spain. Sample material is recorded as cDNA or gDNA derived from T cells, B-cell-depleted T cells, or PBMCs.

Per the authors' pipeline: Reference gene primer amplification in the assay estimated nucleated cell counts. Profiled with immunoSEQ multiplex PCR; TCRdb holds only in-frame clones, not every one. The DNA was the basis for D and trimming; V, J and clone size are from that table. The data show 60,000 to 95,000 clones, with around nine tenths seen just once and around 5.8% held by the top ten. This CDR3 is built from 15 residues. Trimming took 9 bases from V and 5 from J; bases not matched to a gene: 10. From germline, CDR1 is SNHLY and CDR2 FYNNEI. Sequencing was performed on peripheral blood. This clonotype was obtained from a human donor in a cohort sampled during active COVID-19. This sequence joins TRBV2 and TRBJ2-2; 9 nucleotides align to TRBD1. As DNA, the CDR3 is TGTGCCAGTACCGGCGGGACAGGGAGGACCGGGGAGCTGTTTTTT. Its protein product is CASTGGTGRTGELFF. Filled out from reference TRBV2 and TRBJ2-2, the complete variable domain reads EPEVTQTPSHQVTQMGQEVILRCVPISNHLYFYWYRQILGQKVEFLVSFYNNEISEKSEIFDDQFSVERPDGSNFTLKIRSTKLEDSAMYFCASTGGTGRTGELFFGEGSRLTVL.